These 17 T cell receptor beta chains were all obtained from the same sample, sequenced in a study of cytomegalovirus exposure and HLA in healthy donors. The PCR ran on 60 Vbeta and 13 Jbeta primers. Measured with immunoSEQ multiplex PCR; TCRdb has only the in-frame clones, and not every one. The data show 150,000 to 200,000 clones, 75% seen once. Sequenced: PBMCs. The source of these receptors is a woman between 45 and 65 years old in good health and CMV-seropositive.

Written as DNA, the CDR3 is TGTGCCTGGGGTTACGGGAGGCAGGGTAGATTCCAATCCTACGAGCAGTACTTC. This translates into CAWGYGRQGRFQSYEQYF. The chain uses TRBV30 and TRBJ2-7; 7 positions match TRBD2. The CDR3 spans 18 residues. The V segment lost 5 bases and the J segment 1 base; nucleotides outside the gene matches: 20. Germline CDR1 reads GTSNPN; CDR2 reads SVGIG (reference sequence).

This clone was detected only once. The chain combines TRBV5-1 with TRBJ1-1; perhaps TRBD1 as D (6 bases). The CDR3 loop spans 14 amino acids. Germline CDR1 reads SGHRS; CDR2 reads YFSETQ. Between the trimmed V and J ends, which lost 4 bases and 3 bases, there was a span of 13 bases. The CDR3 sequence is CASSPGQSDTEAFF. CDR3 DNA: TGCGCCAGCAGCCCTGGACAGTCGGACACTGAAGCTTTCTTT.

This chain links TRBV5-1 with TRBJ1-1; 9 bases fit TRBD1. This CDR3 is built from 15 residues. The ends lost 3 bases at V and 1 base at J; junction bases unmatched: 4. Germline loops: CDR1 SGHRS, CDR2 YFSETQ. The CDR3: CASSSLDRGNTEAFF. The CDR3 nucleotides are TGCGCCAGCAGCTCGTTGGACAGGGGGAACACTGAAGCTTTCTTT.

DNA of the CDR3: TGTGCCAGCAGCTTACTCGAGAGGGACAGGGGAAACACCATATATTTT. It specifies CASSLLERDRGNTIYF. The rearrangement uses TRBV7-9 and TRBJ1-3, with 8 bases fitting TRBD1. CDR1 SEHNR and CDR2 FQNEAQ come from the germline V gene (reference sequence). After removal of 2 bases from V and 4 bases from J, the junction contained 7 bases not matched to a gene. This CDR3 has 16 residues.

The CDR3 spells CASSYPTGQADNEQFF. The DNA of the CDR3 is TGTGCCAGCAGTTACCCCACGGGACAGGCGGACAATGAGCAGTTCTTC. The rearrangement joins TRBV6-6 to TRBJ2-1; 8 bases map to TRBD1. The V and J ends lost 2 bases and 5 bases, in that order; junction bases with no gene match: 8. Germline V CDR1 and CDR2: MNHNY, SVGAGI (reference sequence). This CDR3 comprises 16 residues.

The J gene is TRBJ2-5, the V gene TRBV4-1; D gene unclear. The CDR3 contains 14 residues. CDR1 is MGHRA, CDR2 YSYEKL, per germline. V dropped 3 bases and J dropped 0 bases, with 8 bases sitting between them. CDR3 region: CASSQSPDQETQYF. The DNA of the CDR3 is TGCGCCAGCAGCCAGAGCCCTGACCAAGAGACCCAGTACTTC.

The chain couples TRBV5-1 to TRBJ2-3, with D unresolved. The CDR3 has 15 residues. Germline lookup yields CDR1 SGHRS and CDR2 YFSETQ. V lost 0 bases and J lost 1, with 9 bases in between. The CDR3 DNA follows: TGCGCCAGCAGCTTGGGAGGCGCAGGCACAGATACGCAGTATTTT. Translation gives CASSLGGAGTDTQYF.

The chain uses TRBV5-4 and TRBJ1-6; 7 bases match TRBD1. Germline V gene sequence: CDR1 SGHNT, CDR2 YYREEE (reference sequence). This CDR3 spans 14 amino acids. The V gene end was trimmed by 3 bases and the J gene end by 6 bases; junction bases not matched to a gene: 3. The CDR3: CASSSGQPNSPLHF. The CDR3 DNA is TGTGCCAGCAGCTCGGGACAGCCTAATTCACCCCTCCACTTT.

V is TRBV5-1 and J is TRBJ2-7; maybe TRBD2 (5 bases). V lost 0 bases to trimming and J lost 6 bases, with 16 bases between them. Germline loops: CDR1 SGHRS, CDR2 YFSETQ. The CDR3 spans 15 residues. CDR3 amino acids: CASSLAGTGMGEQYF. In DNA form, the CDR3 reads TGCGCCAGCAGCTTGGCCGGCACCGGGATGGGCGAGCAGTACTTC.

This chain uses TRBV14 with TRBJ2-5, with 9 bases fitting TRBD1. This CDR3 is built from 16 residues. The J segment lost 5 bases and the V segment lost 0 bases, leaving 7 bases of the junction unmatched. Germline V gene lookup returns CDR1 SGHDN and CDR2 FVKESK. The CDR3 loop reads CASSQERDRDLETQYF. As DNA, the CDR3 is TGTGCCAGCAGCCAAGAAAGGGACAGGGATTTGGAGACCCAGTACTTC.

J is TRBJ1-6 and V is TRBV18; tentatively, D is TRBD1 (6 bases). This CDR3 is 15 amino acids long. CDR1 and CDR2 (germline): KGHSH, LQKENI. The germline V and J ends were trimmed by 5 bases and 2 bases, with 10 bases remaining between them. This CDR3 is CASSSGQTYNSPLHF. CDR3 coding DNA: TGTGCCAGCTCAAGTGGACAGACCTATAATTCACCCCTCCACTTT. The whole variable domain, remainder taken from reference TRBV18 and TRBJ1-6, is NAGVMQNPRHLVRRRGQEARLRCSPMKGHSHVYWYRQLPEEGLKFMVYLQKENIIDESGMPKERFSAEFPKEGPSILRIQQVVRGDSAAYFCASSSGQTYNSPLHFGNGTRLTVT.

V and J are TRBV12-5 and TRBJ2-1, with D possibly matching TRBD1 (6 bases). V lost 5 bases, J lost 5 bases, and 10 bases lay in between. CDR3 size: 13 residues. CDR1 and CDR2 from the germline V gene are LGHNT and FRNRAP. CDR3 amino acids: CASGLQGDNEQFF. The CDR3 coding sequence is TGTGCTAGTGGTCTACAGGGTGACAATGAGCAGTTCTTC.

The chain joins TRBV18 to TRBJ2-5; D is perhaps TRBD2 (5 bases). Germline-derived CDR1 and CDR2 are KGHSH and LQKENI. The CDR3 covers 15 residues. Trimming pared 4 bases from V and 4 bases from J, leaving 16 bases between. The CDR3 DNA is TGTGCCAGCTCACGCGAGAGGCCGGGGTTAGAGACCCAGTACTTC. This sequence encodes CASSRERPGLETQYF.

The chain uses TRBV5-1 and TRBJ1-1; 8 bases are shared with TRBD1. Germline V CDR1 and CDR2: SGHRS, YFSETQ. J gave up 5 bases and V 2 bases, and 5 bases lay outside the gene matches. The CDR3 consists of 14 residues. Written as DNA, the CDR3 is TGCGCCAGCAGCTTCGGGACAGGACGAACTGAAGCTTTCTTT. Its protein is CASSFGTGRTEAFF.

This clone was picked up one time. The V gene is TRBV6-1, the J gene TRBJ2-7, with D unclear. The length of the CDR3 is 13 residues. CDR1 is MNHNS, CDR2 SASEGT, per germline. The V and J ends lost 2 bases and 2 bases respectively, with 7 bases between them. In DNA, the CDR3 is TGTGCCAGCAGTGAATTCAGTACCTACGAGCAGTACTTC. Encoded protein: CASSEFSTYEQYF.

V and J are TRBV7-3 and TRBJ2-5; 7 bases fit TRBD1. Unmatched junction bases numbered 2, after V lost 4 bases and J lost 3 bases. Germline CDR1 is SGHTA and CDR2 is FQGTGA. This CDR3 comprises 13 residues. The CDR3 region has the DNA TGTGCCAGCAGCTCGACAGGGAAAGAGACCCAGTACTTC. It encodes CASSSTGKETQYF.

The V and J genes are TRBV7-3 and TRBJ1-2; the match to TRBD1 covers 8 bases. CDR3 length equals 14 residues. CDR1 is SGHTA and CDR2 is FQGTGA in the germline V gene. Unmatched junction bases numbered 1, after V lost 1 base and J lost 3 bases. The CDR3 protein is CASSLMGQDYGYTF. The CDR3 DNA reads TGTGCCAGCAGCTTAATGGGACAGGACTATGGCTACACCTTC.